This T cell receptor (beta chain) comes out of a study of Tregs in tolerant kidney transplant recipients. This clone occurred once. The antigen is not known. Germline V gives CDR1 SGDLS, CDR2 YYNGEE. Trimming removed 3 bases at V and 0 bases at J, with 9 bases between. The CDR3 consists of 14 residues. Profiling relied on immunoSEQ multiplex PCR, and the TCRdb table lists in-frame clones only, not all of them. The sample consists of tens of thousands of clones, approximately 92% of them appearing once. Thawed PBMCs were FACS-sorted into unstimulated CD4+CD25+CD127- regulatory T cells, CD4+CD25- non-regulatory cells, CD4 and CD8 cells. Whole-study results and caveats: Biological reproducibility was not directly addressed, but technical replication error appeared minimal.

This receptor was obtained from a human donor in good health. V usage is TRBV9 and J usage is TRBJ1-1, with D uncertain. The specimen sequenced was CD8+ T cells from blood. Here the CDR3 reads CASSEETMNTEAFF. The CDR3 DNA is TGTGCCAGCAGCGAGGAAACCATGAACACTGAAGCTTTCTTT.